Presented here are 4 T cell receptor beta chains from one specimen sequenced in a study of blood T cell repertoires in COVID-19. The protocol was immunoSEQ multiplex PCR, while the TCRdb copy is restricted to in-frame clones and leaves out a portion. This sample has about 110,000 clones, with roughly 84% found just once. The material sequenced was peripheral blood. These receptor sequences come from a human donor in a cohort sampled during active COVID-19.

V gene TRBV3-1 (or the pseudogene TRBV3-2) combines with J gene TRBJ2-1, with D possibly TRBD2 on 6 matching bases. The CDR3 has 11 amino acids. Germline values: CDR1 LGHDT, CDR2 YNNKEL (reference sequence). V lost 3 bases to trimming and J lost 15 bases, with 12 bases between them. In DNA form, the CDR3 reads TGTGCCAGCAGCCAGGGGGGTAGGGGGTTCTTC. Its protein product is CASSQGGRGFF.

This clone was observed once. The gene calls are TRBV29-1 and TRBJ2-1, with TRBD1 as a possible D gene (8 bases). Germline V gene lookup returns CDR1 SQVTM and CDR2 ANQGSEA. This CDR3 is built from 14 residues. Trimming removed 6 bases at V and 3 bases at J, with 15 bases between. The CDR3 spells CSVSQGGGYNEQFF. The DNA of the CDR3 is TGCAGCGTCTCACAGGGGGGGGGCTACAATGAGCAGTTCTTC.

The chain employs TRBV29-1 and TRBJ2-2; 7 nucleotides align to TRBD1. The CDR3 sequence is 17 residues long. CDR1 and CDR2 from the germline V gene are SQVTM and ANQGSEA. V gave up 4 bases and J gave up 6 bases; unmatched junction bases: 17. The CDR3 is CSVASNYRGAISGELFF. The CDR3 DNA is TGCAGCGTTGCCTCGAACTACAGGGGTGCGATCTCCGGGGAGCTGTTTTTT.

The chain links TRBV7-9 to TRBJ1-3, with D possibly matching TRBD1 (5 bases). The CDR3 is made up of 15 amino acids. Germline V lookup: CDR1 SEHNR, CDR2 FQNEAQ (reference sequence). V lost 1 base, J lost 2 bases, and 9 bases lay in between. This chain's CDR3 is CASSLGQLTGNTIYF. The CDR3 DNA follows: TGTGCCAGCAGCTTAGGACAGTTAACTGGAAACACCATATATTTT.